This T cell receptor (beta chain) derives from a study of blood T cells in healthy people across ages. Trimming shortened V by 5 bases and J by 4 bases, and 15 bases separated the two germline ends. Germline V CDR1 and CDR2: SQVTM, ANQGSEA. This CDR3 is built from 13 residues. This clonotype was found a few times. For the second PCR, which ran for about 6 to 11 cycles, a sample-barcoded 5' primer and a J-beta primer mix were used. Each single sample gave us at least 3 million CDR3-containing paired-end reads. TCRdb reprocessed the 5' RACE reads with MiXCR, giving one entry per CDR3 protein. The sample records 800,000 or so distinct CDR3 sequences, 20% to 25% being singletons. Individuals who donated were healthy Caucasians from Russia aged roughly 6 to 95. Each sample provided at least 5 micrograms of extracted total RNA. The sample also formed part of further work on T cells of mothers and their children. Per that paper: For the second PCR, the M1S primer put in sample barcodes and 2-4 random nucleotides.

Material: blood. The rearrangement uses TRBV29-1 and TRBJ2-7; no definite D call. The sequence came from a boy aged 10-17 years in good health. The chain's CDR3 is CSVRTDADYEQYF. The DNA of the CDR3 is TGCAGCGTTCGGACGGATGCAGATTACGAGCAGTACTTC.